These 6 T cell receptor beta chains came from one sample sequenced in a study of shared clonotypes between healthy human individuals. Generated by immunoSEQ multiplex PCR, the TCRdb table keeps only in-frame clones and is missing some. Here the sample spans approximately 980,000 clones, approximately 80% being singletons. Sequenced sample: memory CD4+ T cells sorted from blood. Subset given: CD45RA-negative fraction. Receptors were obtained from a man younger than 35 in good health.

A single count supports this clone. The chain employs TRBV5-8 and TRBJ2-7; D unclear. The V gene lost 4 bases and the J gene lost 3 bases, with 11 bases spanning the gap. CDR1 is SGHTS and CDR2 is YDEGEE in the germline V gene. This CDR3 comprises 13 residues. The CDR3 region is CASSHAKNYEQYF. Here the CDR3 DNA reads TGTGCCAGCAGCCACGCTAAGAACTACGAGCAGTACTTC.

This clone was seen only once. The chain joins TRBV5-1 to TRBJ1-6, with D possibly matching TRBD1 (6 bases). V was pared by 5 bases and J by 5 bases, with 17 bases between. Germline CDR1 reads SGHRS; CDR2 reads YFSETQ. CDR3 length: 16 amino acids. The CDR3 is CASSSTGPLNNSPLHF. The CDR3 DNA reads TGCGCCAGCAGTTCGACAGGCCCCCTAAATAATTCACCCCTCCACTTT.

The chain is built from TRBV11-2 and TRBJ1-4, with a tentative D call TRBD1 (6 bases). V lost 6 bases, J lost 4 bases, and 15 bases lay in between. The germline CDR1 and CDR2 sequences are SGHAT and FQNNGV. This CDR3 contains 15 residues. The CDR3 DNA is TGTGCCAGCAGGTCGGGGGACACTTATAATGAAAAACTGTTTTTT. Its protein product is CASRSGDTYNEKLFF.

For the CDR3, the DNA is TGTGCCAGCAGCCCGACAGGGGGTTATTCCGGTCAAGAGACCCAGTACTTC. This sequence encodes CASSPTGGYSGQETQYF. The V gene is TRBV7-9, the J gene TRBJ2-5; 9 bases line up with TRBD1. The CDR3 is made up of 17 amino acids. The germline V gene has CDR1 SEHNR and CDR2 FQNEAQ (reference sequence). V gave up 5 bases and J gave up 2 bases; unmatched junction bases: 12.

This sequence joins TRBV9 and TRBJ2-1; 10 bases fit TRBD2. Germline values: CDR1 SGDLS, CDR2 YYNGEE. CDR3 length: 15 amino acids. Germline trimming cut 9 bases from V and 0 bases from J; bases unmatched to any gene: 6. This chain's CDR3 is CAKRWTSGSYNEQFF. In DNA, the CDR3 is TGTGCCAAGCGTTGGACTAGCGGCTCCTACAATGAGCAGTTCTTC.

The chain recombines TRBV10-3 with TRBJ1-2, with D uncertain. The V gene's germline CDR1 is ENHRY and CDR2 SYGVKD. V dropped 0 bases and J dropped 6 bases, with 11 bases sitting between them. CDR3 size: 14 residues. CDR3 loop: CAISESSGLDGYTF. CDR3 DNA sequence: TGTGCCATCAGTGAGTCGTCCGGGCTGGATGGCTACACCTTC.